This TCR beta chain was observed in a study of technical replicates of blood from a handful of donors. The assay was immunoSEQ multiplex PCR, and TCRdb's table has in-frame clones only and misses some. The data hold about 81,000 clones, with under 97% observed a single time. The receptor's source is a human donor in good health. Sample: T cells isolated from PBMCs.

The CDR3 is CASSPRDRGLAFF. The CDR3 DNA sequence: TGTGCCAGCTCACCACGGGATCGCGGGTTAGCTTTCTTT. V gene TRBV18 combines with J gene TRBJ1-1; D call uncertain. This CDR3 comprises 13 residues. CDR1 is KGHSH and CDR2 is LQKENI in the germline V gene. The germline V and J ends were trimmed by 1 base and 10 bases, with 13 bases remaining between them. Filled out from reference TRBV18 and TRBJ1-1, the complete variable domain reads NAGVMQNPRHLVRRRGQEARLRCSPMKGHSHVYWYRQLPEEGLKFMVYLQKENIIDESGMPKERFSAEFPKEGPSILRIQQVVRGDSAAYFCASSPRDRGLAFFGQGTRLTVV.